This T cell receptor (beta chain) was identified during a study of T cell changes during pregnancy in multiple sclerosis. The CDR3 has 16 residues. V dropped 0 bases and J dropped 6 bases, with 15 bases sitting between them. CDR1 is MNHEY, CDR2 SVGAGI, per germline. Sequencing was performed with immunoSEQ multiplex PCR; in TCRdb, only in-frame clones are kept and a portion is missing. The sample records tens of thousands of clones, 85% to 95% being singletons. This clone came up once. The V gene is TRBV6-5, the J gene TRBJ1-5, with D perhaps TRBD1 (5 bases). This TCR derives from a female donor in good health, enrolled as a control in a pregnancy study. The sequences come from peripheral blood, collected in the third trimester of pregnancy. In nucleotides, the CDR3 is TGTGCCAGCAGTTACTCGGGGGGTGGGGTAGGTCAGCCCCAGCATTTT. It yields the protein CASSYSGGGVGQPQHF.